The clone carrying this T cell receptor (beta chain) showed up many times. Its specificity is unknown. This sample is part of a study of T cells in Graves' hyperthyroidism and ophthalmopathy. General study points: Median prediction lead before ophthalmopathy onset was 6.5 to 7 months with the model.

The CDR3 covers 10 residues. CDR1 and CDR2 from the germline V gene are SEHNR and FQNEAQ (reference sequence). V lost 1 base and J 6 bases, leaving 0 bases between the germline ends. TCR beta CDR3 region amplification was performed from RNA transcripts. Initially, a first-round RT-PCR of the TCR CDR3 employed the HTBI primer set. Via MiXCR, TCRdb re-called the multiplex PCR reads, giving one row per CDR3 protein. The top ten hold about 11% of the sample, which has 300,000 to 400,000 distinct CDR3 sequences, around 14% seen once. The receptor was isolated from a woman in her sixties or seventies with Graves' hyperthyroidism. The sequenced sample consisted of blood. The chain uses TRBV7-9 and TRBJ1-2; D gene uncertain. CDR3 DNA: TGTGCCAGCAGCTTAGATGGCTACACCTTC. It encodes CASSLDGYTF.